A selection of T cell receptor beta chains follows, all from one sample in a study of cytomegalovirus exposure and HLA in healthy donors. Libraries were prepared by immunoSEQ multiplex PCR; TCRdb keeps only in-frame clonotypes and omits some of them. The data contain 60,000 to 85,000 clones, about 93% of them singletons. Sequenced material: PBMCs. These receptors were obtained from a man younger than 35 in good health and CMV-seropositive. Both conserved end residues are part of each CDR3. The D gene is left open where the match is weak. A row's size may be missing; if present it is once, few, many or a size class.

clone size: .
V gene: TRBV11-3
J gene: TRBJ2-1
D gene: TRBD1
CDR3 DNA: TGTGCCAGCAGCTTAGGGACAGGGGGCCGCAATGAGCAGTTCTTC
CDR3 protein: CASSLGTGGRNEQFF

clone size: .
V gene: TRBV12-5
J gene: TRBJ1-1
D gene: .
CDR3 DNA: TGTGCTAGTGGTTTCTCCCTCCCCACAGGGAAGGACACTGAAGCTTTCTTT
CDR3 protein: CASGFSLPTGKDTEAFF

clone size: .
V gene: TRBV5-4
J gene: TRBJ2-1
D gene: .
CDR3 DNA: TGTGCCAGCAGCCCCGCGGGTTCTACCGTGTACAATGAGCAGTTCTTC
CDR3 protein: CASSPAGSTVYNEQFF

clone size: .
V gene: TRBV11-1
J gene: TRBJ2-7
D gene: TRBD1
CDR3 DNA: TGTGCCAGCAGCACCCGGACAGGGAAGTCCTACGAGCAGTACTTC
CDR3 protein: CASSTRTGKSYEQYF

clone size: once
V gene: TRBV10-3
J gene: TRBJ2-2
D gene: TRBD2
CDR3 DNA: TGTGCCACTGCCCGGGGAGTGAGCGGGAGGGCCGTGAACACCGGGGAGCTGTTTTTT
CDR3 protein: CATARGVSGRAVNTGELFF

clone size: .
V gene: TRBV27
J gene: TRBJ2-1
D gene: TRBD2
CDR3 DNA: TGTGCCAGCAGTTTGACTAGCGGGAGTTATTGGGAGCAGTTCTTC
CDR3 protein: CASSLTSGSYWEQFF

clone size: .
V gene: TRBV19
J gene: TRBJ2-1
D gene: TRBD2
CDR3 DNA: TGTGCCAGTAGTGACTTAGCGGGAGATGTCTACAATGAGCAGTTCTTC
CDR3 protein: CASSDLAGDVYNEQFF

clone size: .
V gene: TRBV29-1
J gene: TRBJ2-7
D gene: .
CDR3 DNA: TGCAGCGCCAACCAGGGATCCTACGAGCAGTACTTC
CDR3 protein: CSANQGSYEQYF

clone size: .
V gene: TRBV6-5
J gene: TRBJ2-7
D gene: .
CDR3 DNA: TGTGCCAGCAGCGGGGGGCTTGATTTTAGCTACGAGCAGTACTTC
CDR3 protein: CASSGGLDFSYEQYF

clone size: .
V gene: TRBV7-9
J gene: TRBJ2-5
D gene: TRBD2
CDR3 DNA: TGTGCCAGCAGCCGTACTAGCGGGAGAGAGACCCAGTACTTC
CDR3 protein: CASSRTSGRETQYF

clone size: .
V gene: TRBV5-1
J gene: TRBJ2-7
D gene: .
CDR3 DNA: TGCGCCAGCAGCGGCCAACTACAGGGCTCCTACGAGCAGTACTTC
CDR3 protein: CASSGQLQGSYEQYF

clone size: .
V gene: TRBV10-3
J gene: TRBJ2-7
D gene: TRBD2
CDR3 DNA: TGTGCCATCAGTGCCGGGACTAGGTCCTACGAGCAGTACTTC
CDR3 protein: CAISAGTRSYEQYF

clone size: .
V gene: TRBV6-5
J gene: TRBJ1-2
D gene: .
CDR3 DNA: TGTGCCAGCAGTTACCGGCGGGGAGGGGATGGCTACACCTTC
CDR3 protein: CASSYRRGGDGYTF

clone size: .
V gene: TRBV6-1
J gene: TRBJ2-3
D gene: TRBD2
CDR3 DNA: TGTGCCAGCAGTGAAGCGCTTCCAATAGCGGGGATGACTAGCACAGATACGCAGTATTTT
CDR3 protein: CASSEALPIAGMTSTDTQYF

clone size: .
V gene: TRBV28
J gene: TRBJ2-2
D gene: .
CDR3 DNA: TGTGCCAGCACACGGGTGAACACCGGGGAGCTGTTTTTT
CDR3 protein: CASTRVNTGELFF

clone size: .
V gene: TRBV2
J gene: TRBJ2-1
D gene: TRBD2
CDR3 DNA: TGTGCCAGCAGCGAGCTTCCTAGCGGGAGTTTCGATGAGCAGTTCTTC
CDR3 protein: CASSELPSGSFDEQFF

clone size: .
V gene: TRBV6-4
J gene: TRBJ2-1
D gene: TRBD2
CDR3 DNA: TGTGCCAGCAGTGACCGGACCGGGACTAGCGGGAGAGGTTTCTCCTACAATGAGCAGTTCTTC
CDR3 protein: CASSDRTGTSGRGFSYNEQFF

clone size: .
V gene: TRBV7-7
J gene: TRBJ2-5
D gene: TRBD2
CDR3 DNA: TGTGCTAGCAGCGGACTAGCCGAAGAGACCCAGTACTTC
CDR3 protein: CASSGLAEETQYF

clone size: .
V gene: TRBV21-1
J gene: TRBJ2-7
D gene: .
CDR3 DNA: TGTGCCAGCAGCTCACCGAACGGGACTAGCTCCTACGAGCAGTACTTC
CDR3 protein: CASSSPNGTSSYEQYF

clone size: .
V gene: TRBV7-9
J gene: TRBJ2-7
D gene: .
CDR3 DNA: TGTGCCAGCAGCTTAGTGCGGGGTTACTACGAGCAGTACTTC
CDR3 protein: CASSLVRGYYEQYF

clone size: .
V gene: TRBV27
J gene: TRBJ2-7
D gene: TRBD1
CDR3 DNA: TGTGCCAGCAGCTCCCCCGGGACAGGGTCCTACGAGCAGTACTTC
CDR3 protein: CASSSPGTGSYEQYF

clone size: once
V gene: TRBV13
J gene: TRBJ1-1
D gene: .
CDR3 DNA: TGTGCCAGCAGCCCTATGGGCGGACTCCCCCCACGGATGAACACTGAAGCTTTCTTT
CDR3 protein: CASSPMGGLPPRMNTEAFF

clone size: .
V gene: TRBV5-6
J gene: TRBJ2-7
D gene: .
CDR3 DNA: TGTGCCAGCAGCTTGGCTGGAGGATTCTACGAGCAGTACTTC
CDR3 protein: CASSLAGGFYEQYF

clone size: .
V gene: TRBV6-1
J gene: TRBJ2-7
D gene: TRBD2
CDR3 DNA: TGTGCCAGCAGTGAAGAAGCGGGAGCTCGGAACGAGCAGTACTTC
CDR3 protein: CASSEEAGARNEQYF

clone size: once
V gene: TRBV28
J gene: TRBJ2-2
D gene: TRBD2
CDR3 DNA: TGTGCCAGCAGTTCGACTAGCGGGAAGGTGGGCACCGGGGAGCTGTTTTTT
CDR3 protein: CASSSTSGKVGTGELFF

clone size: .
V gene: TRBV6-6
J gene: TRBJ2-7
D gene: .
CDR3 DNA: TGTGCCAGCAGTCCACGGACGACAGGGGACTACTACGAGCAGTACTTC
CDR3 protein: CASSPRTTGDYYEQYF

clone size: .
V gene: TRBV5-6
J gene: TRBJ1-2
D gene: .
CDR3 DNA: TGTGCCAGCATCCAAGACACTCAAACTAACTATGGCTACACCTTC
CDR3 protein: CASIQDTQTNYGYTF